The clone carrying this T cell receptor (beta chain) has at least ten counts. MiXCR, run by TCRdb on the RT-PCR reads, gives a single entry per CDR3 protein. Counted here are about 680,000 distinct CDR3 sequences, 14% occurring once; the ten biggest clones make up about 3.9%. V dropped 0 bases and J dropped 4 bases, with 10 bases sitting between them. The CDR3 covers 14 residues. CDR1 SGDLS and CDR2 YYNGEE come from the germline V gene. This chain connects TRBV9 to TRBJ1-2; no clear D. The sequence came from a female donor in good health, serving as a healthy control. The sequencing input was memory CD4+ T cells from blood. The CDR3 nucleotides are TGTGCCAGCAGCGTAGACGCAGGAGGCTATGGCTACACCTTC. Translated: CASSVDAGGYGYTF.